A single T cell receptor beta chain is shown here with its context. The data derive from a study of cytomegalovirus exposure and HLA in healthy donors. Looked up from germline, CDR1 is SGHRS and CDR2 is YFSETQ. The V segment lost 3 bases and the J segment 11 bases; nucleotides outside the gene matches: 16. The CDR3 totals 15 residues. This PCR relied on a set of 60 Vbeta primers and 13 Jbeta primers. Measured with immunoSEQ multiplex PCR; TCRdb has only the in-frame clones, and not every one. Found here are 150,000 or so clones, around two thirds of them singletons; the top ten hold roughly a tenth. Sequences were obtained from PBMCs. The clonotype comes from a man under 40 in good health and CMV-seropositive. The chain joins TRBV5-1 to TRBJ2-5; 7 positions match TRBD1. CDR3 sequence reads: CASSSGQEYVVEQYF. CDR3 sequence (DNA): TGCGCCAGCAGCTCCGGACAGGAGTATGTTGTGGAGCAGTACTTC.